This TCR beta chain is from a study of CD8+CD57+ T cells in acquired aplastic anemia. This clonotype was seen only a few times. The antigen remains unidentified. Losses at the gene ends were 1 base for V and 6 bases for J; bases not matched to a gene: 5. The CDR3 runs 15 residues. Germline V lookup: CDR1 DFQATT, CDR2 SNEGSKA (reference sequence). Patients sequenced had flow cytometry evidence of CD8+CD57+ cell expansion. Study-level results: Patients and healthy controls showed no significant CD8+ Simpson's diversity difference.

Genomic DNA, the template, was used for profiling of the TCR beta VDJ and CDR3. TCRdb ran MiXCR on the reads and lists one entry per CDR3 protein. In the table there are about half a million distinct CDR3 sequences, about a third of which are singletons. The TCR sequence derives from a human donor with aplastic anemia. The chain links TRBV20-1 to TRBJ1-4, with 10 nucleotides matching TRBD1. Sequencing was done on a sample of sorted CD4+, CD8+, or CD8+CD57+ T cells (not recorded which) from PBMCs. This chain's CDR3 is CSARVLGTGDEKLFF. Here the CDR3 DNA reads TGCAGTGCTAGAGTTTTAGGGACAGGGGATGAAAAACTGTTTTTT.